Listed below are T cell receptor beta chains from one sample, sequenced in a study of Graves' ophthalmopathy and Graves' hyperthyroidism. TCRdb independently ran MiXCR on the multiplex PCR reads; one entry per CDR3 protein. Here the sample spans approximately 700,000 distinct CDR3 sequences, approximately 40% being singletons. The source material was peripheral blood. These TCRs come from an adult man with Graves' ophthalmopathy. Each CDR3 is given with its conserved first and last residue. The D gene is left open where the match is weak. The size of a clone is reported for some rows only, either as once, few or many, or as a class for expanded clones.

clone size: .
J gene: TRBJ2-7
D gene: TRBD2
V gene: TRBV7-9
CDR3 DNA: TGTGCCAGCAGCTTACTAGCGGGAGTAAACGAGCAGTACTTC
CDR3 protein: CASSLLAGVNEQYF

clone size: many
J gene: TRBJ2-5
D gene: .
V gene: TRBV15
CDR3 DNA: TGTGCCACCAGCCAGGGGGGAGGGCAAGAGACCCAGTACTTC
CDR3 protein: CATSQGGGQETQYF

clone size: few
J gene: TRBJ2-2
D gene: .
V gene: TRBV19
CDR3 DNA: TGTGCCAGTAGTATAGGAGGCAGGGTCCATGGCGGGGAGCTGTTTTTT
CDR3 protein: CASSIGGRVHGGELFF

clone size: many
J gene: TRBJ2-7
D gene: .
V gene: TRBV7-8
CDR3 DNA: TGTGCCAGCAGCTCAAAATTTGGGCAGTACTTC
CDR3 protein: CASSSKFGQYF

clone size: .
J gene: TRBJ1-5
D gene: TRBD1
V gene: TRBV11-2
CDR3 DNA: TGTGCCAGCAGCTCAGACCCAGGGACAGGGGATCAGTCCCAGCATTTT
CDR3 protein: CASSSDPGTGDQSQHF

clone size: .
J gene: TRBJ1-6
D gene: .
V gene: TRBV5-1
CDR3 DNA: TGCGCCAGCAGCTTCGGGCAGGAACCCCTCCACTTT
CDR3 protein: CASSFGQEPLHF

clone size: .
J gene: TRBJ2-7
D gene: TRBD1
V gene: TRBV5-1
CDR3 DNA: TGCGCCAGCAGCTTGGGACAGGGGGTCGAGCAGTACTTC
CDR3 protein: CASSLGQGVEQYF

clone size: many
J gene: TRBJ1-3
D gene: .
V gene: TRBV10-3
CDR3 DNA: TGTGCCATCAGTGAAGGGCCAGGGGCTGGAAACACCATATATTTT
CDR3 protein: CAISEGPGAGNTIYF

clone size: .
J gene: TRBJ2-5
D gene: .
V gene: TRBV7-2
CDR3 DNA: TGTGCCAGCAGTTCCAACAGGGCGGGTTGGGAGACCCAGTACTTC
CDR3 protein: CASSSNRAGWETQYF

clone size: .
J gene: TRBJ2-7
D gene: .
V gene: TRBV2
CDR3 DNA: TGTGCCAGCAGCGCCTATCTGGGGGGAAACTACGAGCAGTACTTC
CDR3 protein: CASSAYLGGNYEQYF

clone size: many
J gene: TRBJ2-7
D gene: .
V gene: TRBV29-1
CDR3 DNA: TGCAGCGTGAGTTTCGGCGAGCAGTACTTC
CDR3 protein: CSVSFGEQYF

clone size: few
J gene: TRBJ1-5
D gene: .
V gene: TRBV20-1
CDR3 DNA: TGCAGTGCTAGAGAGGGATTCCAGCCCCAGCATTTT
CDR3 protein: CSAREGFQPQHF

clone size: many
J gene: TRBJ2-7
D gene: TRBD1
V gene: TRBV7-9
CDR3 DNA: TGTGCCAGCAGCTCGGACAGGGGCGAGCAGTACTTC
CDR3 protein: CASSSDRGEQYF

clone size: .
J gene: TRBJ2-5
D gene: .
V gene: TRBV4-3
CDR3 DNA: TGCGCCAGCAGCCAAGAACCCGACAGAGAACAAGAGACCCAGTACTTC
CDR3 protein: CASSQEPDREQETQYF

clone size: .
J gene: TRBJ2-7
D gene: .
V gene: TRBV29-1
CDR3 DNA: TGCAGCAGTCGCCCGAGCTCCTACGAGCAGTACTTC
CDR3 protein: CSSRPSSYEQYF

clone size: few
J gene: TRBJ2-7
D gene: .
V gene: TRBV6-5
CDR3 DNA: TGTGCCAGCCTGGGCTTGTCAGGCTCCTACGAGCAGTACTTC
CDR3 protein: CASLGLSGSYEQYF

clone size: .
J gene: TRBJ1-1
D gene: .
V gene: TRBV2
CDR3 DNA: TGTGCCAGCAGTTCCATTTCCCCGGTGGGCGCGAACACTGAAGCTTTCTTT
CDR3 protein: CASSSISPVGANTEAFF

clone size: .
J gene: TRBJ2-5
D gene: TRBD2
V gene: TRBV7-8
CDR3 DNA: TGTGCCGGCAGCCAGCGGGAGTTCCAAGAGACCCAGTACTTC
CDR3 protein: CAGSQREFQETQYF

clone size: many
J gene: TRBJ1-4
D gene: TRBD1
V gene: TRBV7-8
CDR3 DNA: TGTGCCAGCAGCGCCGGGACAGTAGTAGGTGAAAAACTGTTTTTT
CDR3 protein: CASSAGTVVGEKLFF

clone size: .
J gene: TRBJ2-7
D gene: .
V gene: TRBV2
CDR3 DNA: TGTGCCAGCAGTCATGACAGTCTCTCCTACGAGCAGTACTTC
CDR3 protein: CASSHDSLSYEQYF

clone size: few
J gene: TRBJ1-5
D gene: TRBD1
V gene: TRBV7-9
CDR3 DNA: TGTGCCAGCAGCTTTGACAGGGAGCCCAATCAGCCCCAGCATTTT
CDR3 protein: CASSFDREPNQPQHF

clone size: many
J gene: TRBJ2-5
D gene: TRBD2
V gene: TRBV7-2
CDR3 DNA: TGTGCCAGCAGCTCCCGCCTAGCGGGAGGGAAAGAGACCCAGTACTTC
CDR3 protein: CASSSRLAGGKETQYF

clone size: many
J gene: TRBJ2-6
D gene: .
V gene: TRBV7-3
CDR3 DNA: TGTGCCAGCAGCTTAAGCAGGGGGGCCTCTGGGGCCAACGTCCTGACTTTC
CDR3 protein: CASSLSRGASGANVLTF

clone size: few
J gene: TRBJ1-1
D gene: .
V gene: TRBV11-2
CDR3 DNA: TGTGCCAGTAACACAGGGAACACTGAAGCTTTCTTT
CDR3 protein: CASNTGNTEAFF

clone size: few
J gene: TRBJ1-2
D gene: .
V gene: TRBV20-1
CDR3 DNA: TGCAGTGCTAGGCAATTAGCAGGGGAGTACGGCTACACCTTC
CDR3 protein: CSARQLAGEYGYTF

clone size: .
J gene: TRBJ2-7
D gene: TRBD1
V gene: TRBV29-1
CDR3 DNA: TGCAGCGTCACAGGGGGCGAGCAGTACTTC
CDR3 protein: CSVTGGEQYF

clone size: .
J gene: TRBJ1-2
D gene: .
V gene: TRBV5-5
CDR3 DNA: TGTGCCAGCAGTGATAAGGGGTTCTATGGCTACACCTTC
CDR3 protein: CASSDKGFYGYTF

clone size: few
J gene: TRBJ1-2
D gene: .
V gene: TRBV20-1
CDR3 DNA: TGCAGTGCTGGACTCGGACAGACTAACTATGGCTACACCTTC
CDR3 protein: CSAGLGQTNYGYTF

clone size: few
J gene: TRBJ2-7
D gene: .
V gene: TRBV12-3/TRBV12-4
CDR3 DNA: TGTGCCAGCAGTCCTCTCAGCTCCTACGAGCAGTACTTC
CDR3 protein: CASSPLSSYEQYF

clone size: .
J gene: TRBJ2-2
D gene: .
V gene: TRBV7-9
CDR3 DNA: TGTGCCAGCAGCTTATTTGGGAGGTCATTTTTT
CDR3 protein: CASSLFGRSFF

clone size: few
J gene: TRBJ2-7
D gene: .
V gene: TRBV7-9
CDR3 DNA: TGTGCCAGCAGCTCCGGGACGGAAGCCTACGAGCAGTACTTC
CDR3 protein: CASSSGTEAYEQYF

clone size: few
J gene: TRBJ2-7
D gene: .
V gene: TRBV10-3
CDR3 DNA: TGTGCCAGCAGTTACGGTAGCGGCTACGAGCAGTACTTC
CDR3 protein: CASSYGSGYEQYF

clone size: .
J gene: TRBJ1-2
D gene: TRBD1
V gene: TRBV2
CDR3 DNA: TGTGCCAGCCAGCAGGGACAGGGGGCTCTCTATGGCTACACCTTC
CDR3 protein: CASQQGQGALYGYTF

clone size: few
J gene: TRBJ2-2
D gene: TRBD2
V gene: TRBV9
CDR3 DNA: TGTGCCAGCAGCCCTGGGACTAGTAGGACCGGGGAGCTGTTTTTT
CDR3 protein: CASSPGTSRTGELFF

clone size: many
J gene: TRBJ1-1
D gene: .
V gene: TRBV12-3/TRBV12-4
CDR3 DNA: TGTGCCAGCAGATCAGAACAGAACACTGAAGCTTTCTTT
CDR3 protein: CASRSEQNTEAFF

clone size: .
J gene: TRBJ1-4
D gene: TRBD1
V gene: TRBV11-2
CDR3 DNA: TGTGCCGTTCGGACAGGGGGCCTGGATGAAAAACTGTTTTTT
CDR3 protein: CAVRTGGLDEKLFF

clone size: few
J gene: TRBJ1-1
D gene: .
V gene: TRBV11-2
CDR3 DNA: TGTGCCAGCAGCTTAGAGGGGGGTTATGAAGCTTTCTTT
CDR3 protein: CASSLEGGYEAFF

clone size: many
J gene: TRBJ2-6
D gene: .
V gene: TRBV10-3
CDR3 DNA: TGTGCCATCAGTGGTAGCTCTGGGGCCAACGTCCTGACTTTC
CDR3 protein: CAISGSSGANVLTF

clone size: .
J gene: TRBJ1-1
D gene: .
V gene: TRBV20-1
CDR3 DNA: TGCAGTGCTAGGAGCGATAACACTGAAGCTTTCTTT
CDR3 protein: CSARSDNTEAFF

clone size: few
J gene: TRBJ2-7
D gene: TRBD1
V gene: TRBV25-1
CDR3 DNA: TGTGCCAGCAGTGAAGCGGCGACAGGGTTCTACGAGCAGTACTTC
CDR3 protein: CASSEAATGFYEQYF

clone size: many
J gene: TRBJ1-1
D gene: .
V gene: TRBV2
CDR3 DNA: TGTGCCAGCAGTGAAGCAGGGCTGGATGAAGCTTTCTTT
CDR3 protein: CASSEAGLDEAFF

clone size: .
J gene: TRBJ2-5
D gene: .
V gene: TRBV20-1
CDR3 DNA: TGCAGTGCACGGAGGACAGAACAAGAGACCCAGTACTTC
CDR3 protein: CSARRTEQETQYF

clone size: .
J gene: TRBJ1-5
D gene: TRBD1
V gene: TRBV20-1
CDR3 DNA: TGCAGTGCCAAGGAGGGGGCGAGCAATCAGCCCCAGCATTTT
CDR3 protein: CSAKEGASNQPQHF

clone size: many
J gene: TRBJ2-2
D gene: .
V gene: TRBV10-1
CDR3 DNA: TGCGCCAGCAGTCCACAGGTCACCGGGGAGCTGTTTTTT
CDR3 protein: CASSPQVTGELFF

clone size: few
J gene: TRBJ2-2
D gene: .
V gene: TRBV6-5
CDR3 DNA: TGTGCCAGCAGTCCAAGGGGCTACAACACCGGGGAGCTGTTTTTT
CDR3 protein: CASSPRGYNTGELFF

clone size: .
J gene: TRBJ2-5
D gene: TRBD2
V gene: TRBV20-1
CDR3 DNA: TGCAGTGCTAGAGTGGCCAGCGGGAGGGAGACCCAGTACTTC
CDR3 protein: CSARVASGRETQYF

clone size: few
J gene: TRBJ2-2
D gene: TRBD1
V gene: TRBV9
CDR3 DNA: TGTGCCAGCTCGTCGGTACAGGGGGTCGGGGAGCTGTTTTTT
CDR3 protein: CASSSVQGVGELFF

clone size: many
J gene: TRBJ1-5
D gene: .
V gene: TRBV7-9
CDR3 DNA: TGTGCCAGCAGCTTAGACGTAGGTCAGCCCCAGCATTTT
CDR3 protein: CASSLDVGQPQHF

clone size: .
J gene: TRBJ1-5
D gene: TRBD1
V gene: TRBV6-2/TRBV6-3
CDR3 DNA: TGTGCCAGCAGTTTTTTTCGGACAGGATCGGAACAGCCCCAGCATTTT
CDR3 protein: CASSFFRTGSEQPQHF

clone size: .
J gene: TRBJ2-1
D gene: .
V gene: TRBV7-9
CDR3 DNA: TGTGCCAGCAGCTCCAACTACCCAGGGCCTGAGCAGTTCTTC
CDR3 protein: CASSSNYPGPEQFF

clone size: .
J gene: TRBJ1-1
D gene: .
V gene: TRBV5-6
CDR3 DNA: TGTGCCAGCAGCTTGGCAGGGGTCCCGGGCACTGAAGCTTTCTTT
CDR3 protein: CASSLAGVPGTEAFF